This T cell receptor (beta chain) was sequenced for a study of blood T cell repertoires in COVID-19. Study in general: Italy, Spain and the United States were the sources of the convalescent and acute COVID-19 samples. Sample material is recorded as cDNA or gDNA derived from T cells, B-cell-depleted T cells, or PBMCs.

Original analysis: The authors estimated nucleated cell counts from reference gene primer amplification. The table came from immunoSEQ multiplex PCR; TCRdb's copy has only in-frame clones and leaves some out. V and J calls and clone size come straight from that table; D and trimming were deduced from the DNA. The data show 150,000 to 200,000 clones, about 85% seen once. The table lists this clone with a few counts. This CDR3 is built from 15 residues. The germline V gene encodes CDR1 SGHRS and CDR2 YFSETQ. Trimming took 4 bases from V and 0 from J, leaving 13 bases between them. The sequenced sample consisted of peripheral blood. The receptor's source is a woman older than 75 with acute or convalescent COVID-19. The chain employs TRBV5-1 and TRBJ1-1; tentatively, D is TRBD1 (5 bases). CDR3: CASSNTGSMNTEAFF. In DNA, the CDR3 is TGCGCCAGCAGCAACACAGGTTCGATGAACACTGAAGCTTTCTTT.